This TCR beta chain was sequenced for a study of neurological immune-mediated disorders. Study-wide findings and caveats: Neither clinical nor MRI features were found to be associated with the multiple sclerosis repertoire cluster. Among expanded clones, no CDR3 amino acid sequences were shared across subjects, a pattern suggesting private repertoires in all groups.

Trimming pared 6 bases from V and 8 bases from J, leaving 13 bases between. The CDR3 extends over 12 amino acids. It was by 5'RACE with 10-nucleotide random UMIs that the cDNA was made. Each CDR3 protein gets one entry after TCRdb re-called the 5' RACE reads with MiXCR. The repertoire includes tens of thousands of distinct CDR3 sequences, 2% to 3% of them detected once, and less than 3.5% sits in the top ten. This clonotype appeared many times. Its antigen is unknown. The chain employs TRBV12-3 or TRBV12-4 and TRBJ1-1; D gene unclear. The TCR sequence derives from a man aged 50 or older with multiple sclerosis. The specimen was PBMCs. For the CDR3, the DNA is TGTGCCAGCAGCCAGGACCTCGGGGAAGCTTTCTTT. This sequence encodes CASSQDLGEAFF.